Shown below are 28 T cell receptor beta chains from a single sample sequenced in a study of cytomegalovirus exposure and HLA in healthy donors (dated by TCRdb to about 2017). Libraries were made using the immunoSEQ multiplex PCR assay. TCRdb took this table from immuneACCESS and kept in-frame rearrangements with V and J called. Such tables lack part of the clones; where checked against another copy, unresolved V genes explain under half of the gap, and the rest is unexplained. For this sample there are over 150,000 clones; 75% to 90% appear just once. The ten largest clones represent around 22% of the sample. Source material: PBMCs. The receptors shown here come from a man aged 18 to 30 in good health and CMV-seropositive.

V and J are TRBV19 and TRBJ2-7, with D possibly being TRBD1 (5 bases). Trimming shortened V by 5 bases and J by 4 bases, and 12 bases separated the two germline ends. Germline V gene sequence: CDR1 LNHDA, CDR2 SQIVND (reference sequence). The CDR3 has 13 residues. CDR3: CASSPNNRYEQYF. CDR3 coding DNA: TGTGCCAGTAGTCCAAATAACAGGTACGAGCAGTACTTC. Drawing the rest from reference TRBV19 and TRBJ2-7, the complete variable domain is DGGITQSPKYLFRKEGQNVTLSCEQNLNHDAMYWYRQDPGQGLRLIYYSQIVNDFQKGDIAEGYSVSREKKESFPLTVTSAQKNPTAFYLCASSPNNRYEQYFGPGTRLTVT.

The rearrangement uses TRBV30 and TRBJ2-3; TRBD2 is a possible D gene (5 bases). The CDR3 consists of 12 residues. V lost 0 bases to trimming and J lost 8 bases, with 9 bases between them. Germline V gene data show CDR1 as GTSNPN and CDR2 as SVGIG (reference sequence). The CDR3, as DNA: TGTGCCTGGAGTGTAGGACGGGGTACGCAGTATTTT. This gives the protein CAWSVGRGTQYF. The whole variable domain, remainder taken from reference TRBV30 and TRBJ2-3, is SQTIHQWPATLVQPVGSPLSLECTVEGTSNPNLYWYRQAAGRGLQLLFYSVGIGQISSEVPQNLSASRPQDRQFILSSKKLLLSDSGFYLCAWSVGRGTQYFGPGTRLTVL.

V gene TRBV9 combines with J gene TRBJ2-5, with 14 bases fitting TRBD2. The CDR3 extends over 14 amino acids. Trimming took 7 bases from V and 4 from J; bases not matched to a gene: 3. Germline assignment: CDR1 SGDLS and CDR2 YYNGEE. The CDR3 loop reads CASGTSGSGETQYF. The CDR3 region has the DNA TGTGCCAGCGGGACTAGCGGGAGTGGAGAGACCCAGTACTTC. Supplemented by reference TRBV9 and TRBJ2-5, the full variable domain reads DSGVTQTPKHLITATGQRVTLRCSPRSGDLSVYWYQQSLDQGLQFLIQYYNGEERAKGNILERFSAQQFPDLHSELNLSSLELGDSALYFCASGTSGSGETQYFGPGTRLLVL.

This clone was observed a few times. This chain connects TRBV6-5 to TRBJ1-2, with 8 bases identical to TRBD1. The CDR3 runs to 12 residues. CDR1 and CDR2 from the germline V gene are MNHEY and SVGAGI. V was clipped by 6 bases and J by 6 bases; unmatched bases: 3. CDR3 loop: CASRDRVNGYTF. The CDR3 coding sequence is TGTGCCAGCAGGGACAGGGTGAATGGCTACACCTTC.

The chain joins TRBV11-2 to TRBJ1-3; D is perhaps TRBD1 (6 bases). Trimming stripped 1 base from V and 6 bases from J, with 10 bases between. This CDR3 is 14 amino acids long. The germline gives CDR1 SGHAT, CDR2 FQNNGV. This CDR3 is CASSLGTDSNTIYF. Written as DNA, the CDR3 is TGTGCCAGCAGCTTAGGGACAGATTCAAACACCATATATTTT.

The chain employs TRBV19 and TRBJ1-5; D remains unclear. Germline values: CDR1 LNHDA, CDR2 SQIVND (reference sequence). Trimming removed 1 base from V and 4 bases from J, with 11 bases in between. The CDR3 spans 15 residues. CDR3 nucleotide sequence: TGTGCCAGTAGTATAGGGAGGGAAATGAATCAGCCCCAGCATTTT. This codes for CASSIGREMNQPQHF.

The chain carries TRBV7-2 and TRBJ2-7; a weak D match, TRBD1 (5 bases). The germline CDR1 and CDR2 sequences are SGHTA and FQGNSA. Between the trimmed V and J ends, which lost 5 bases and 2 bases, there was a span of 13 bases. The CDR3 is 14 amino acids. In DNA form, the CDR3 reads TGTGCCAGCAGCGATGGCCAGGGCCCCTACGAGCAGTACTTC. Amino acids: CASSDGQGPYEQYF.

The CDR3 bases are TGTGCCAGACAACTAGCGGGGGGGCAAGAGACCCAGTACTTC. Amino acid sequence: CARQLAGGQETQYF. The rearrangement links TRBV2 to TRBJ2-5; 13 bases are shared with TRBD2. The CDR3 extends over 14 amino acids. Trimming cost V 9 bases and J 2 bases; bases outside gene matches: 3. Germline assignment: CDR1 SNHLY and CDR2 FYNNEI.

V is TRBV4-3 and J is TRBJ2-7; 9 nucleotides agree with TRBD1. Germline CDR1 LGHNA, CDR2 YSLEER. This CDR3 region has 15 residues. The ends lost 4 bases at V and 3 bases at J; junction bases unmatched: 7. In DNA, the CDR3 is TGCGCCAGCAGCCCCTCTAGGGACAGGGTCTACGAGCAGTACTTC. Its translation is CASSPSRDRVYEQYF.

The CDR3 DNA is TGTGCCAGCAGCTTAGGGACAGGCCAAGCTTTCTTT. It encodes CASSLGTGQAFF. The gene calls are TRBV7-2 and TRBJ1-1; 7 bases line up with TRBD1. CDR1 is SGHTA, CDR2 FQGNSA, per germline. The trim removed 1 base at V and 9 bases at J, leaving 2 bases unmatched. The CDR3 runs to 12 residues.

The chain recombines TRBV11-2 with TRBJ2-7, with D unclear. Per the germline V gene, CDR1 is SGHAT and CDR2 is FQNNGV. The length of the CDR3 is 12 residues. V dropped 5 bases and J dropped 1 base, with 6 bases sitting between them. CDR3 region: CASSPSSYEQYF. The CDR3 coding sequence is TGTGCCAGCAGCCCCTCGTCCTACGAGCAGTACTTC.

This rearrangement joins TRBV2 to TRBJ2-3, with 10 bases matching TRBD1. V lost 6 bases and J lost 3; bases outside the gene matches: 3. The CDR3 has 14 residues. Germline CDR1 and CDR2: SNHLY and FYNNEI. As DNA, the CDR3 is TGTGCCAGCAGCGGACAGGGGGGGACAGATACGCAGTATTTT. Translation gives CASSGQGGTDTQYF.

This clone was seen more than once but under ten times. The V gene is TRBV5-4, the J gene TRBJ2-7; the D gene is possibly TRBD1 (6 bases). There are 14 residues in the CDR3. CDR1 and CDR2 from the germline V gene are SGHNT and YYREEE (reference sequence). With 1 base removed from V and 5 bases from J, the gap between germline ends came to 13 bases. CDR3: CASSLRGRGNEQYF. The DNA of the CDR3 is TGTGCCAGCAGCTTGAGGGGCAGGGGTAACGAGCAGTACTTC.

This rearrangement joins TRBV27 to TRBJ2-1, with D tentatively TRBD2 (6 bases). Germline V gene data show CDR1 as MNHEY and CDR2 as SMNVEV (reference sequence). The CDR3 has 14 amino acids. Deletions cut 4 bases from V and 10 bases from J, with 17 bases between. DNA for the CDR3: TGTGCCAGCAGTTCCCCGTTAGGCGGGACGGAGCAGTTCTTC. Encoded protein: CASSSPLGGTEQFF.

V is TRBV7-2 and J is TRBJ1-3; D is possibly TRBD1 (6 bases). The CDR3 covers 16 residues. V lost 4 bases to trimming and J lost 1 base, with 14 bases between them. Germline CDR1 reads SGHTA; CDR2 reads FQGNSA. DNA of the CDR3: TGTGCCAGCAGCTCCGGACAGCCACCTTCTGGAAACACCATATATTTT. Its translation: CASSSGQPPSGNTIYF.

The gene calls are TRBV5-1 and TRBJ2-1; tentatively, D is TRBD2 (6 bases). This CDR3 spans 15 amino acids. V was pared by 3 bases and J by 1 base, with 11 bases between. Germline values: CDR1 SGHRS, CDR2 YFSETQ. DNA for the CDR3: TGCGCCAGCAGCTCGGGAGTAGGGTCCTACAATGAGCAGTTCTTC. Encoded protein: CASSSGVGSYNEQFF.

The V and J genes are TRBV5-6 and TRBJ1-4; 7 bases agree with TRBD1. CDR3 size: 14 residues. Germline loops: CDR1 SGHDT, CDR2 YYEEEE. V shed 4 bases, J shed 8 bases, and the junction held 8 bases outside the gene matches. The CDR3 bases are TGTGCCAGCAGCGAGACAGGGAGTGGAGAAAAACTGTTTTTT. This gives the protein CASSETGSGEKLFF.

This rearrangement joins TRBV5-1 to TRBJ1-4; a weak D match, TRBD1 (5 bases). CDR1 is SGHRS and CDR2 is YFSETQ in the germline V gene. The CDR3 runs to 16 residues. V lost 4 bases and J lost 0, with 13 bases in between. The CDR3 DNA follows: TGCGCCAGCAGCATGGATGGGGCAGCAACTAATGAAAAACTGTTTTTT. Encoded protein: CASSMDGAATNEKLFF. Combining the CDR3 with reference TRBV5-1 and TRBJ1-4 gives the whole variable domain KAGVTQTPRYLIKTRGQQVTLSCSPISGHRSVSWYQQTPGQGLQFLFEYFSETQRNKGNFPGRFSGRQFSNSRSEMNVSTLELGDSALYLCASSMDGAATNEKLFFGSGTQLSVL.

This rearrangement joins TRBV19 to TRBJ2-2; 7 bases align to TRBD1. The CDR3 has 14 residues. The V and J ends lost 6 bases and 4 bases, in that order; junction bases with no gene match: 5. Germline V CDR1 and CDR2: LNHDA, SQIVND (reference sequence). As DNA, the CDR3 is TGTGCCAGTAGAAAACAGGGGAGCACCGGGGAGCTGTTTTTT. As protein: CASRKQGSTGELFF.

Details on this clone: A much larger clone lies one base from this, so it may be a read error. The V call is TRBV6-4, the J call TRBJ2-2, with 7 positions matching TRBD2. Germline V lookup: CDR1 MRHNA, CDR2 SNTAGT. CDR3 size: 14 residues. The V segment lost 2 bases and the J segment 4 bases; nucleotides outside the gene matches: 1. In DNA form, the CDR3 reads TGTGCCAGCAGTGACGGGAGGGCCACCGGGGAGCTGTTTTTT. This sequence encodes CASSDGRATGELFF.

This chain uses TRBV11-2 with TRBJ2-5; TRBD2 matches 7 bases. V trimming: 2 bases; J trimming: 5 bases; junction bases outside the gene matches: 8. The CDR3 spans 15 residues. CDR1 is SGHAT and CDR2 is FQNNGV in the germline V gene. CDR3 in DNA: TGTGCCAGCAGCTTAATAGGACTAGGGGCGGAGACCCAGTACTTC. It codes for CASSLIGLGAETQYF.

This rearrangement joins TRBV5-8 to TRBJ2-1; TRBD2 matches 8 bases. Germline V CDR1 and CDR2: SGHTS, YDEGEE. There are 17 residues in the CDR3. The trim removed 7 bases at V and 1 base at J, leaving 13 bases unmatched. The DNA for the CDR3 is TGTGCCAGCGCTCAAGCGAGCGGGAGTGGGTCCTACAATGAGCAGTTCTTC. Translating gives CASAQASGSGSYNEQFF.

This chain links TRBV11-2 with TRBJ1-2; D uncertain. CDR1 is SGHAT and CDR2 is FQNNGV in the germline V gene. V was shortened by 3 bases and J by 7 bases, with 15 bases between the two germline ends. The CDR3 consists of 14 residues. The CDR3 here is CASSFPGQFSGYTF. CDR3 coding DNA: TGTGCCAGCAGCTTTCCGGGTCAGTTTAGTGGCTACACCTTC.

The rearrangement uses TRBV4-1 and TRBJ2-7; 13 bases are a match to TRBD2. This CDR3 is built from 15 residues. Germline CDR1 is MGHRA and CDR2 is YSYEKL. The trim removed 4 bases at V and 2 bases at J, leaving 2 bases unmatched. CDR3 bases: TGCGCCAGCAGCCCGACTAGCGGGGGGCCCTACGAGCAGTACTTC. It translates to CASSPTSGGPYEQYF.

V and J are TRBV5-4 and TRBJ1-2; TRBD1 aligns across 7 bases. Germline CDR1 and CDR2: SGHNT and YYREEE (reference sequence). J lost 3 bases, V lost 5 bases, and 7 bases had no gene match. This CDR3 spans 14 amino acids. This chain's CDR3 is CASRPDREDYGYTF. In DNA, the CDR3 is TGTGCCAGCAGGCCCGACAGGGAGGACTATGGCTACACCTTC.

This clone was found a few times. This chain joins TRBV6-5 and TRBJ1-2, with 7 bases fitting TRBD1. CDR3 length: 13 amino acids. Trimming at V came to 8 bases and at J to 14 bases, leaving 17 bases not matched to a gene. Germline V gene data show CDR1 as MNHEY and CDR2 as SVGAGI. The CDR3 DNA follows: TGTGCCAGCCTTGACCGGGACAGACGTTTTATAACCTTC. Amino acids: CASLDRDRRFITF.

The chain links TRBV18 to TRBJ2-7; 10 bases map to TRBD1. Germline CDR1 reads KGHSH; CDR2 reads LQKENI. CDR3 size: 15 residues. V lost 2 bases, J lost 1 base, and 2 bases stayed unmatched. CDR3 region: CASSPGQGGSYEQYF. CDR3 sequence (DNA): TGTGCCAGCTCACCAGGACAGGGGGGGTCCTACGAGCAGTACTTC. Looking up the rest from reference TRBV18 and TRBJ2-7 gives the full variable domain: NAGVMQNPRHLVRRRGQEARLRCSPMKGHSHVYWYRQLPEEGLKFMVYLQKENIIDESGMPKERFSAEFPKEGPSILRIQQVVRGDSAAYFCASSPGQGGSYEQYFGPGTRLTVT.

This sequence joins TRBV7-3 and TRBJ2-1, with TRBD2 matching over 12 bases. After removal of 6 bases from V and 7 bases from J, the junction contained 13 bases not matched to a gene. CDR3 size: 17 residues. The V gene's germline CDR1 is SGHTA and CDR2 FQGTGA. The CDR3 sequence: CASSSSTLAGGFNEQFF. The CDR3 nucleotides are TGTGCCAGCAGTTCCAGCACCCTAGCGGGGGGGTTTAATGAGCAGTTCTTC. The full variable domain, with the rest looked up from reference TRBV7-3 and TRBJ2-1, is GAGVSQTPSNKVTEKGKYVELRCDPISGHTALYWYRQSLGQGPEFLIYFQGTGAADDSGLPNDRFFAVRPEGSVSTLKIQRTERGDSAVYLCASSSSTLAGGFNEQFFGPGTRLTVL.